The source of this T cell receptor (beta chain) is a study of cytomegalovirus exposure and HLA in healthy donors. In regard to this clone: Its antigen is still unknown.

Primers included in the PCR were 60 Vbeta and 13 Jbeta primers. The assay was immunoSEQ multiplex PCR, and TCRdb's table has in-frame clones only and misses some. The repertoire holds some 140,000 clones, 70% to 80% seen once, with roughly 8.8% in the top ten. Germline CDR1 reads SQVTM; CDR2 reads ANQGSEA. V lost 7 bases and J lost 0; bases outside the gene matches: 6. The CDR3 covers 15 residues. Notes on the study in general: Segments of the TCR beta V type were, in most cases, productive about 90% or about 30% of the time in an earlier analysis.

This clonotype was obtained from a woman aged 45-65 years in good health and CMV-seropositive. The chain joins TRBV29-1 to TRBJ1-3; TRBD1 matches at 10 bases. Sample: PBMCs. CDR3 region: CSARDRGLSGNTIYF. The CDR3 DNA reads as TGCAGCGCCCGGGACAGGGGACTCTCTGGAAACACCATATATTTT. Drawing the rest from reference TRBV29-1 and TRBJ1-3, the complete variable domain is SAVISQKPSRDICQRGTSLTIQCQVDSQVTMMFWYRQQPGQSLTLIATANQGSEATYESGFVIDKFPISRPNLTFSTLTVSNMSPEDSSIYLCSARDRGLSGNTIYFGEGSWLTVV.